The rows below give T cell receptor beta chains drawn from one sample of a study of T cells in localized non-small cell lung cancer. The repertoire was sequenced with immunoSEQ multiplex PCR; TCRdb's copy has only in-frame clones and lacks some. The profile covers roughly 20,000 clones, with about four fifths appearing a single time and 2.4% taken by the ten largest. This specimen was peripheral blood, taken before any cancer treatment. These receptors originate from a man aged 40-75 years with stage I lung adenocarcinoma. CDR3s leave out the opening cysteine and the closing phenylalanine or tryptophan. Each record gives: CDR3 length, V gene, J gene, CDR3 protein.

11	TRBV6-5	TRBJ2-7	ASIPSGSDEQY
11	TRBV4-3	TRBJ2-7	ASSQDPDYEQY
12	TRBV19	TRBJ1-2	ASSDRGRLYGYT
12	TRBV2	TRBJ2-7	ASSETSGVYEQY
13	TRBV28	TRBJ2-2	ASTVATLNTGELF
12	TRBV6-1	TRBJ2-7	ASSESGGHYEQY
13	TRBV7-9	TRBJ1-4	ASSLRVLGNEKLF
12	TRBV25-1	TRBJ2-3	ASSEGAGPGGQY
13	TRBV9	TRBJ1-2	ASSVQTGTTYGYT
14	TRBV10-3	TRBJ2-5	AISARGGEYQETQY
13	TRBV5-1	TRBJ2-1	ASSYGTGGRNEQF
12	TRBV11-3	TRBJ1-4	ASSSGSWDEKLF
16	TRBV10-1	TRBJ1-2	ANQWGGSADRPSYGYT
12	TRBV5-4	TRBJ1-4	ASSLEGLGEKLF
12	TRBV6-5	TRBJ2-3	ASRPGLFTDTQY
12	TRBV28	TRBJ1-4	ASSFVSGDEKLF
10	TRBV2	TRBJ1-5	ASSGEGQPQH
12	TRBV6-5	TRBJ1-6	ASSSTPYNSPLH
10	TRBV11-3	TRBJ2-3	ASSFPEDTQY
14	TRBV7-9	TRBJ2-5	ASSLFRAGEQETQY
12	TRBV7-2	TRBJ2-1	ASSPSWGYNEQF
12	TRBV28	TRBJ1-2	ASKDGGITYGYT